Each of the 4 T cell receptor beta chains below was sequenced from the same sample in a study of blood T cells in healthy people across ages. A second PCR, run for roughly 7 to 11 cycles, used a sample-barcoded 5' primer plus a J-beta primer mix. A single record per CDR3 protein comes from TCRdb applying MiXCR to the 5' RACE reads. The data contain over 1,500,000 distinct CDR3 sequences, more than 35% of them seen just once; the ten biggest clones take up around 23%. The specimen was blood. All receptors derive from a human donor in good health.

The sample holds a few counts of this clonotype. One end of the junction does not line up with germline, which may come from a read error. The chain has TRBV29-1 and TRBJ2-1, with D tentatively TRBD1 (6 bases). Germline V gene data show CDR1 as SQVTM and CDR2 as ANQGSEA. The CDR3 runs to 12 residues. The CDR3 loop is CSVGQSYNEQVF. CDR3 bases: TGCAGCGTCGGACAGTCCTACAATGAGCAGGTCTTC.

V usage is TRBV6-2 or TRBV6-3 and J usage is TRBJ2-7, with 8 bases that match TRBD1. Trimming cost V 6 bases and J 0 bases; bases outside gene matches: 7. The CDR3 runs 15 residues. CDR1 and CDR2 (germline): MNHEY, SVGEGT. The CDR3 nucleotides are TGTGCCAGCAGCCCCAGGGGGCCCCTCTCCTACGAGCAGTACTTC. Amino acids: CASSPRGPLSYEQYF.

The chain combines TRBV3-1 with TRBJ2-6; tentatively, D is TRBD1 (6 bases). Germline V gives CDR1 LGHDT, CDR2 YNNKEL (reference sequence). The CDR3 spans 18 residues. V was trimmed by 3 bases and J by 1 base, leaving 16 bases between them. DNA of the CDR3: TGTGCCAGCAGCCAGAACAGGGTAATCGGGTCTGGGGCCAACGTCCTGACTTTC. It yields the protein CASSQNRVIGSGANVLTF. Full variable domain (remainder filled in from reference TRBV3-1 and TRBJ2-6): DTAVSQTPKYLVTQMGNDKSIKCEQNLGHDTMYWYKQDSKKFLKIMFSYNNKELIINETVPNRFSPKSPDKAHLNLHINSLELGDSAVYFCASSQNRVIGSGANVLTFGAGSRLTVL.

This clonotype was picked up a small number of times. The V call is TRBV20-1, the J call TRBJ2-4; 11 nucleotides align to TRBD1. The J call is doubtful: the DNA matches TRBJ2-7 better. The germline V gene encodes CDR1 DFQATT and CDR2 SNEGSKA (reference sequence). This CDR3 is 14 amino acids long. The CDR3 DNA reads as TGCAGTGCCCCTCGGGGACAGGGGGGTAGCGAGCAGTACTTC. This sequence encodes CSAPRGQGGSEQYF.